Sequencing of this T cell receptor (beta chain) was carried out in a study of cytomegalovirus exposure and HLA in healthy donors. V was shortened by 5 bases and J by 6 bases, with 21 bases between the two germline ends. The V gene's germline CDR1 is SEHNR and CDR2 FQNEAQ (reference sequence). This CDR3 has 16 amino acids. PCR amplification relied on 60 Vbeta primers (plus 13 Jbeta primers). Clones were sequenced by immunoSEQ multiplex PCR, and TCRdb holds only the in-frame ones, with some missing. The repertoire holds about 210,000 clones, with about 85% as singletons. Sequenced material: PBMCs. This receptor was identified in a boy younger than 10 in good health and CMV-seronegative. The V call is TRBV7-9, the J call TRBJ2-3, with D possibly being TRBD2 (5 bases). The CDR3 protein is CASSRTPGVGADTQYF. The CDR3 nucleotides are TGTGCCAGCAGCCGAACCCCCGGGGTAGGAGCCGATACGCAGTATTTT.